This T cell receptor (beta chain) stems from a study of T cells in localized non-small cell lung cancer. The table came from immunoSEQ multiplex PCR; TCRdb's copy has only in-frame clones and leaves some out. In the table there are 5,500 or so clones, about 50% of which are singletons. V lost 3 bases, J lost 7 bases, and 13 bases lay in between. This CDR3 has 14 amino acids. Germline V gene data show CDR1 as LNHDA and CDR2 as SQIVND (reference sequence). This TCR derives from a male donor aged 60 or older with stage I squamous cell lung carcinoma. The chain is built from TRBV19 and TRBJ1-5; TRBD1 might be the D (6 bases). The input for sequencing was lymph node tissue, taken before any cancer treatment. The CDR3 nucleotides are TGTGCCAGTAGTATGGTGTCAGGGGACCAGCCCCAGCATTTT. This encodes CASSMVSGDQPQHF.